A selection of T cell receptor beta chains follows, all from one sample in a study of CXCR3-negative and CXCR3-positive naive CD8 T cells. One entry per CDR3 protein, without DNA, is what TCRdb gives after re-calling the 5' RACE reads. This table holds tens of thousands of distinct CDR3 sequences. Sequencing was performed on naive CXCR3- CD8+ T cells from blood. The receptors were sampled from a human donor in good health. Some clones in this sample may be carry-over from other donors' samples. CDR3s include the opening cysteine and the closing phenylalanine or tryptophan. Fields, in order: J gene, V gene, clone size, CDR3 protein. For some rows the clone size is stated as once, few or many, or as a class when expanded; others skip it.

J: TRBJ2-7; V: TRBV4-3; size: NA; CDR3: CASSQDRVGQPKYEQYF
J: TRBJ2-2; V: TRBV15; size: NA; CDR3: CATSRDADTGELFF
J: TRBJ2-2; V: TRBV7-2; size: NA; CDR3: CASSLVGARLPTGELFF
J: TRBJ1-1; V: TRBV6-2/TRBV6-3; size: NA; CDR3: CASSYRGGDTEAFF
J: TRBJ2-1; V: TRBV7-9; size: NA; CDR3: CASSQTATYEDEQFF
J: TRBJ2-1; V: TRBV29-1; size: NA; CDR3: CSVQDRAYNEQFF
J: TRBJ1-1; V: TRBV18; size: NA; CDR3: CASSLRTGPYTEAFF
J: TRBJ2-7; V: TRBV7-9; size: NA; CDR3: CASSEGQTYEQYF
J: TRBJ2-1; V: TRBV29-1; size: NA; CDR3: CSVEELAGASNEQFF
J: TRBJ2-3; V: TRBV7-9; size: NA; CDR3: CASIPEGLAGLSTDTQYF
J: TRBJ1-2; V: TRBV27; size: NA; CDR3: CATLAANYGYTF
J: TRBJ2-3; V: TRBV28; size: NA; CDR3: CACSPSSSGGQSTDTQYF
J: TRBJ2-7; V: TRBV29-1; size: medium-sized; CDR3: CSVDSAGSYEQYF
J: TRBJ2-5; V: TRBV6-5; size: NA; CDR3: CASSFQTGTIQETQYF
J: TRBJ2-7; V: TRBV5-1; size: NA; CDR3: CASSLHTTYEQYF
J: TRBJ2-3; V: TRBV7-9; size: NA; CDR3: CASSPRDRRDTQYF
J: TRBJ2-1; V: TRBV9; size: NA; CDR3: CASSQAVVAGGRNEQFF
J: TRBJ2-7; V: TRBV29-1; size: NA; CDR3: CSVEGDDSYEQYF
J: TRBJ2-1; V: TRBV7-9; size: NA; CDR3: CASSPRHVSYNEQFF
J: TRBJ1-6; V: TRBV4-2; size: NA; CDR3: CASSQGTGGSSPLHF
J: TRBJ1-1; V: TRBV19; size: NA; CDR3: CASREGGFGNTEAFF
J: TRBJ2-3; V: TRBV20-1; size: NA; CDR3: CSARTGGEADTQYF
J: TRBJ1-1; V: TRBV20-1; size: NA; CDR3: CSARPGDTEAFF
J: TRBJ2-7; V: TRBV7-9; size: NA; CDR3: CASSLQEFYEQYF
J: TRBJ2-7; V: TRBV2; size: NA; CDR3: CASSEGATVLIYEQYF
J: TRBJ2-7; V: TRBV6-2/TRBV6-3; size: NA; CDR3: CASSYPGANEQYF
J: TRBJ2-7; V: TRBV7-9; size: NA; CDR3: CASNSLDSYEQYF
J: TRBJ2-3; V: TRBV29-1; size: NA; CDR3: CSVEVVQPSTDTQYF
J: TRBJ2-3; V: TRBV20-1; size: NA; CDR3: CSARDWSQGDVVPDTQYF
J: TRBJ2-7; V: TRBV11-2; size: NA; CDR3: CASLSLDYEQYF
J: TRBJ1-5; V: TRBV13; size: NA; CDR3: CASTKFGSNQPQHF
J: TRBJ2-7; V: TRBV2; size: NA; CDR3: CARQTGVGYEQYF